This T cell receptor beta chain was retrieved from a study of shared clonotypes between healthy human individuals (dated by TCRdb to 2018 to 2021). A note on the overall study: Three men and two women, aged 18 to 49 years, made up the cohort. To estimate repertoire size and how much clonotype sharing occurs between individuals, the study deeply sequenced the blood TCR repertoires of about five healthy adults. For each donor, three plates each were used for CD4 naive and CD4 memory, two plates were used for CD8 naive, and one plate was used for CD8 memory. Different laboratories and diverse techniques were used to prepare libraries and sequence TCR repertoires, to increase sequencing depth and limit assay-specific biases. Each donor's leukapheresis produced roughly between about 0.85 and 10 billion PBMCs. Paper-wide results and their limitations: Sampling was restricted to blood, and TCR repertoires in tissue are likely to differ from TCR repertoires in blood. Estimated clonotype richness was generally larger for naive than for memory subsets. Even with the large sequencing depth, rarefaction of the sorted-subset datasets indicated that sequencing was incomplete. Clonotypes shared by all four sorted-subset donors showed higher generation probabilities than non-shared clonotypes. The small number of donors limited the genetic and exposure-history diversity represented. Based on pairwise subsampling, the degree of clonotype sharing among donors was expected to be affected by sequencing depth. Roughly 5% of naive CD4, 3.5% of naive CD8, around 2.3% of memory CD4, and 0.35% to 0.5% of memory CD8 clonotypes were shared across several donors.

Using the deep immunoSEQ assay, multiplex PCR amplified TCR CDR3 regions from genomic DNA. Extracted genomic DNA from each cell subset was spread evenly across all wells of several immunoSEQ 96-well plates, with each plate serving as a replicate. For sorted subsets, approximately 0.2 ug of genomic DNA, equivalent to tens of thousands of T cell genomes, went into each replicate PCR. Purified libraries were quantified with a Qubit 3.0 fluorometer, sized on a Bioanalyzer 2100, and re-quantified with the KAPA Library Quantification kit. Each immunoSEQ 96-well plate was sequenced on its own single-read 150-cycle Illumina NextSeq 550 flow cell. As for the original processing: The immunoSEQ output contained only junctional sequences without quality scores, so filtering could not match that applied to full-length reads. To assign V/J genes and CDR3, sequences were annotated using PyIR, a Python wrapper for IgBLAST v1.9, with IMGT germline references. Reads with weak V/J assignments (E-value above 1e-6), missing CDR3, stop codons, out-of-frame junctions, or ambiguous translated residues were removed. V3J clonotypes were defined by identical inferred V gene, J gene, and CDR3 amino acid sequence. To compute the percentage overlap between repertoires, the number of shared unique clonotypes was divided by the size of the smaller repertoire. Three approaches were used to assess repertoire richness: RTK rarefaction, the Chao1 estimator, and Recon v2.1 estimates of unobserved clonotypes. OLGA was used to compute generation probabilities for all TCRbeta clonotypes that the gDNA method yielded from four donors. This immuneACCESS table, as held by TCRdb, lists in-frame sequences with V and J called but not all clones. Of the missing ones, under half trace to an unresolved V gene in checked studies; the others have no known cause. V and J calls and clone size are as listed in that table; D and trimming were resolved from the DNA. Counted in this sample were about 510,000 clones; approximately 95% of them appeared once. Approximately 0.06% of the sample comes from the top ten.

Turning to this clone: This clone's antigen is unknown. Per-base qualities were not stored, and no clone one base away is much larger.

Donors were healthy HIV-negative adults with no recently reported acute infections or vaccinations. Only Caucasian adults living in Nashville, Tennessee, USA were represented among the donors. CD4+ T cells were enriched through magnetic negative selection, after which naive cells were positively selected on CD45RA and the remaining negative fraction served as the memory subset. After blood collection by leukapheresis, PBMCs were isolated using Ficoll-Histopaque density gradient centrifugation and then cryopreserved in the vapor phase of liquid nitrogen. Analytical flow cytometry was used to check the purity and quantity of every magnetically sorted T cell population. From each sorted fraction, genomic DNA was isolated and quantified by UV absorbance on a Nanodrop 2000c. CDR1 SGHTA and CDR2 FQGNSA were looked up in the germline V gene. Compared with germline, V lacks 3 bases and J lacks 6 bases; bases without a gene match: 1. The CDR3, from cysteine to phenylalanine, totals 13 residues. This entry keeps only the CDR3 DNA: 39 bases, framed from base 1.

The TCR sequence derives from a woman under 40 in good health. Rearrangement joined TRBV7-2 to TRBJ2-1, with 8 bases in between that match TRBD2. Sequencing was performed on naive CD4+ T cells sorted from blood. The sample's cell subset or site label is to be understood as: CD45RA+ positively selected. This receptor carries the CDR3 CASSLTSVNEQFF. The sequence in DNA is TGTGCCAGCAGCTTGACTAGCGTCAATGAGCAGTTCTTC.